This TCR beta chain was sequenced in a study of T-cell reconstitution after alpha-beta-depleted transplantation in children (dated by TCRdb to the mid-2010s). Turning to the overall study: The study quantitatively tracked T-cell immune reconstitution after TCRalphabeta/CD19-depleted allogeneic hematopoietic cell transplantation in children using TCR repertoire profiling.

The label giving this sample's treatment or condition can be read as: allogeneic hematopoietic cell transplantation with graft depleted of TCRalphabeta T cells and CD19 B cells. Transplant recipients were children who received TCRalphabeta/CD19-depleted allogeneic hematopoietic cell grafts. General study outcomes and caveats: The frequencies of hyperexpanded clones fell over the following months, and after one year, T-cell counts and TCRbeta diversity were mostly attributed to newly produced T cells. In some patients, high TCRbeta diversity at day 60 was attributed to recipient T cells and intrathymic progenitors that had survived conditioning. The apparently early recovery of alphabetaT-cell counts about two months after transplant reportedly depended on only several hundred rapidly expanded clones that came from non-depleted graft cells.

Deletion took 5 bases off V and 6 bases off J, with a span of 20 bases between the germline ends. CDR1 is given as SEHNR and CDR2 as FQNEAQ, both from the germline V gene (reference sequence). Spanning cysteine to phenylalanine, the CDR3 consists of 16 amino acids. The DNA shown is the 48-base CDR3, in frame from base 1. Worth noting for this clonotype: It has no known antigen specificity. The sample holds no much larger clone one base away, and base qualities are not on file.

Receptors were amplified or captured by PCR. Sequencing used an Illumina HiSeq 2500. TCR library preparation used molecular barcoding, with unique molecular identifiers applied to normalize quantification of the TCRbeta repertoire. TCRdb reprocessed the public reads (quality trimming at Q25 with fastp, clone calling with MiXCR) and kept in-frame beta chains. Rows matching on CDR3 protein sequence are summarized as one entry with the most common DNA and genes. The sample profile shows around 600,000 distinct CDR3 sequences; around 23% of them were found once. Around an eighth of the sample is held by the ten biggest clonotypes.

The input for sequencing was PBMCs, mostly from graft donor cells, taken 360 days after TCRalphabeta/CD19-depleted stem cell transplant. The receptor's source is a boy younger than two who had a stem cell transplant for acute myeloid leukemia, so the T cells may come from the graft donor. Rearrangement joined TRBV7-9 to TRBJ2-1, and TRBD2 may be the D gene, going by 7 matching bases. The bases are TGTGCCAGCAGCACCCGGGGGGCGGGGGTTCTCAATGAGCAGTTCTTC. This sequence encodes CASSTRGAGVLNEQFF.